Each of the 24 T cell receptor beta chains below was sequenced from the same sample in a study of cytomegalovirus exposure and HLA in healthy donors. With 60 Vbeta and 13 Jbeta primers, the PCR was carried out. Data came from immunoSEQ multiplex PCR; TCRdb stores just in-frame clones and leaves some out. The sample holds 130,000 or so clones, 81% seen once. Sequencing was done on a sample of PBMCs. These receptors originate from a middle-aged woman in good health and CMV-seronegative.

The rearrangement joins TRBV7-6 to TRBJ2-1; weak D call: TRBD2 (6 bases). The CDR3 is made up of 15 amino acids. The germline V gene encodes CDR1 SGHVS and CDR2 FNYEAQ. The V end lost 4 bases, the J end lost 6 bases, and 16 bases lay between the germline ends. The CDR3 region is CASSSGLPPANEQFF. The CDR3 DNA reads as TGTGCCAGCAGCTCGGGACTCCCCCCCGCCAATGAGCAGTTCTTC.

The gene calls are TRBV7-2 and TRBJ2-7; TRBD1 might be the D (5 bases). Germline V CDR1 and CDR2: SGHTA, FQGNSA. V dropped 0 bases and J dropped 1 base, with 10 bases sitting between them. There are 15 residues in the CDR3. CDR3 in DNA: TGTGCCAGCAGCTTAGCTACAGGCTTTTCCTACGAGCAGTACTTC. This gives the protein CASSLATGFSYEQYF.

The chain is built from TRBV7-2 and TRBJ1-1, with D unresolved. CDR1 is SGHTA, CDR2 FQGNSA, per germline. The germline V and J ends were trimmed by 4 bases and 6 bases, with 15 bases remaining between them. The CDR3 has 14 residues. CDR3 amino acids: CASSSKAGTAEAFF. In DNA form, the CDR3 reads TGTGCCAGCAGCTCGAAAGCTGGAACAGCTGAAGCTTTCTTT. Full variable domain (rest looked up from reference TRBV7-2 and TRBJ1-1): GAGVSQSPSNKVTEKGKDVELRCDPISGHTALYWYRQSLGQGLEFLIYFQGNSAPDKSGLPSDRFSAERTGGSVSTLTIQRTQQEDSAVYLCASSSKAGTAEAFFGQGTRLTVV.

This clone was picked up one time. CDR3 in DNA: TGTGCCAGCATTCGGGACAGGGAGAATTCACCCCTCCACTTT. Translating it yields CASIRDRENSPLHF. The chain couples TRBV21-1 to TRBJ1-6; the DNA was not compared with TRBD1, the D call given in the table. TRBV21-1 is deemed a pseudogene. This CDR3 has 14 residues.

The genes are TRBV19 and TRBJ1-5, with unresolved D. This CDR3 comprises 17 residues. CDR1 and CDR2 (germline): LNHDA, SQIVND (reference sequence). The V end was cut by 5 bases, the J end by 4 bases, with 21 bases between. CDR3 DNA: TGTGCCAGTAGTTCCTCGACCCACATGGGCTCAAATCAGCCCCAGCATTTT. This encodes CASSSSTHMGSNQPQHF.

V is TRBV5-6 and J is TRBJ2-5; weak D call: TRBD2 (6 bases). Gene TRBJ2-7 matches the end of the DNA better, so the J call may be wrong. This CDR3 region has 14 residues. Germline CDR1 reads SGHDT; CDR2 reads YYEEEE. The CDR3 DNA reads TGTGCCAGCAGCCACCTAACTAGCAGTTACGAGCAGTACTTC. This sequence encodes CASSHLTSSYEQYF.

This sequence joins TRBV5-1 and TRBJ2-1, with no clear D. This CDR3 spans 14 amino acids. Germline loops: CDR1 SGHRS, CDR2 YFSETQ. Trimming took off 3 bases at V and 7 bases at J, with 14 bases between the two ends. This CDR3 reads CASSWPLPGNEQFF. For the CDR3, the DNA is TGCGCCAGCAGCTGGCCGCTCCCAGGAAATGAGCAGTTCTTC.

This chain uses TRBV7-3 with TRBJ1-2, with TRBD1 matching 8 bases. With 2 bases clipped from V and 4 bases from J, the junction kept 6 bases outside the gene matches. The CDR3 consists of 15 residues. Looked up from germline, CDR1 is SGHTA and CDR2 is FQGTGA. CDR3 residues: CASSLHRTGLYGYTF. The CDR3 nucleotides are TGTGCCAGCAGCTTACACCGGACAGGGCTCTATGGCTACACCTTC. Supplemented by reference TRBV7-3 and TRBJ1-2, the full variable domain reads GAGVSQTPSNKVTEKGKYVELRCDPISGHTALYWYRQSLGQGPEFLIYFQGTGAADDSGLPNDRFFAVRPEGSVSTLKIQRTERGDSAVYLCASSLHRTGLYGYTFGSGTRLTVV.

This sequence joins TRBV6-1 and TRBJ2-4, with TRBD1 identical over 8 bases. Germline CDR1 reads MNHNS; CDR2 reads SASEGT. This CDR3 comprises 17 residues. The V gene end was trimmed by 2 bases and the J gene end by 2 bases; junction bases not matched to a gene: 8. The CDR3 nucleotides read TGTGCCAGCAGTGAATTGAGCAGGGGGCAATCCAAAAACATTCAGTACTTC. This gives the protein CASSELSRGQSKNIQYF.

The CDR3 sequence is CASRGEGNTGELFF. The CDR3 DNA reads TGTGCCAGTAGGGGAGAGGGGAACACCGGGGAGCTGTTTTTT. This chain joins TRBV19 and TRBJ2-2; D is perhaps TRBD2 (5 bases). V lost 6 bases and J lost 1, with 9 bases in between. CDR3 length: 14 residues. CDR1 is LNHDA, CDR2 SQIVND, per germline (reference sequence).

This chain connects TRBV7-9 to TRBJ1-2; no clear D gene. The CDR3 extends over 13 amino acids. Germline V CDR1 and CDR2: SEHNR, FQNEAQ (reference sequence). V lost 0 bases, J lost 8 bases, and 10 bases lay in between. Written as DNA, the CDR3 is TGTGCCAGCAGCTTAGCAGGCGGTGGAGGCTACACCTTC. It is translated as CASSLAGGGGYTF.

This clone was counted a few times. V is TRBV6-1 and J is TRBJ1-5; D ambiguous. Germline V gives CDR1 MNHNS, CDR2 SASEGT. Trimming pared 1 base from V and 4 bases from J, leaving 11 bases between. The CDR3 is 15 residues long. The CDR3 region has the DNA TGTGCCAGCAGTGAAGTCCCCCTAGAGAATCAGCCCCAGCATTTT. Translated: CASSEVPLENQPQHF.

This clone showed up just a few times. This sample also contains other DNA sequences that code for the same CDR3. This rearrangement joins TRBV6-6 to TRBJ1-5; 7 bases fit TRBD1. V was clipped by 0 bases and J by 2 bases; unmatched bases: 1. The CDR3 has 15 amino acids. In germline, CDR1 is MNHNY, CDR2 SVGAGI (reference sequence). As DNA, the CDR3 is TGTGCCAGCAGTTACTCCGGGACAGGCAATCAGCCCCAGCATTTT. Its protein is CASSYSGTGNQPQHF.

The chain couples TRBV27 to TRBJ2-5, with a weak D call TRBD1 (6 bases). Per germline, CDR1 MNHEY and CDR2 SMNVEV (reference sequence). V shed 0 bases and J shed 3 bases, with 14 bases lying between them. The CDR3 runs to 16 residues. DNA of the CDR3: TGTGCCAGCAGTTTATCGATTGGGACATGGAAAGAGACCCAGTACTTC. Protein: CASSLSIGTWKETQYF.

This clone was detected ten times or more. The rearrangement links TRBV6-1 to TRBJ2-7; tentatively, D is TRBD2 (6 bases). V lost 0 bases and J lost 0, with 9 bases in between. This CDR3 is 15 amino acids long. CDR1 is MNHNS, CDR2 SASEGT, per germline. The DNA of the CDR3 is TGTGCCAGCAGTGAAGCGCTGGGAGGCTCCTACGAGCAGTACTTC. Amino acids: CASSEALGGSYEQYF.

The CDR3 region has the DNA TGCAGCGTCTTCCGGGTACTAGGTCGTCAGACTAGCGGGCAAAACAATGAGCAGTTCTTC. Its translation is CSVFRVLGRQTSGQNNEQFF. The J gene is TRBJ2-1, the V gene TRBV29-1; TRBD2 agrees at 10 bases. Germline V gene data show CDR1 as SQVTM and CDR2 as ANQGSEA. The J segment lost 5 bases and the V segment lost 6 bases, leaving 25 bases of the junction unmatched. The CDR3 length is 20 residues.

This chain links TRBV9 with TRBJ1-2; 7 bases agree with TRBD1. Per the germline V gene, CDR1 is SGDLS and CDR2 is YYNGEE. J gave up 5 bases and V 4 bases, and 11 bases lay outside the gene matches. CDR3 length equals 15 residues. This CDR3 is CASSLDAGTAYGYTF. CDR3 in DNA: TGTGCCAGCAGCTTGGACGCCGGGACAGCTTATGGCTACACCTTC. The complete variable domain, with remaining parts taken from reference TRBV9 and TRBJ1-2, reads DSGVTQTPKHLITATGQRVTLRCSPRSGDLSVYWYQQSLDQGLQFLIQYYNGEERAKGNILERFSAQQFPDLHSELNLSSLELGDSALYFCASSLDAGTAYGYTFGSGTRLTVV.

The chain recombines TRBV30 with TRBJ2-5, with 11 bases that match TRBD2. With 8 bases clipped from V and 1 base from J, the junction kept 18 bases outside the gene matches. Germline CDR1 GTSNPN, CDR2 SVGIG (reference sequence). There are 18 residues in the CDR3. The CDR3 DNA follows: TGTGCCGTTAAGACTAGCGGGGACTCTCGTTTGCCCCAAGAGACCCAGTACTTC. Translating gives CAVKTSGDSRLPQETQYF. Filled out from reference TRBV30 and TRBJ2-5, the complete variable domain reads SQTIHQWPATLVQPVGSPLSLECTVEGTSNPNLYWYRQAAGRGLQLLFYSVGIGQISSEVPQNLSASRPQDRQFILSSKKLLLSDSGFYLCAVKTSGDSRLPQETQYFGPGTRLLVL.

This clone was found once. The gene calls are TRBV28 and TRBJ2-7; 7 nucleotides align to TRBD2. The CDR3 has 14 amino acids. V lost 5 bases and J lost 4; bases outside the gene matches: 8. Germline-derived CDR1 and CDR2 are MDHEN and SYDVKM. The CDR3, as DNA: TGTGCCAGCAGTCCCCTAGCGGAAACATACGAGCAGTACTTC. It yields the protein CASSPLAETYEQYF. The full variable domain, its missing parts supplied by reference TRBV28 and TRBJ2-7, is DVKVTQSSRYLVKRTGEKVFLECVQDMDHENMFWYRQDPGLGLRLIYFSYDVKMKEKGDIPEGYSVSREKKERFSLILESASTNQTSMYLCASSPLAETYEQYFGPGTRLTVT.

The chain is built from TRBV11-3 and TRBJ1-3; D remains ambiguous. The CDR3 spans 18 residues. V was clipped by 1 base and J by 0 bases, with 16 bases between them. Germline CDR1 is SGHNT and CDR2 is YENEEA. CDR3 sequence: CASSLGRPTNNSGNTIYF. CDR3 nucleotides: TGTGCCAGCAGCTTAGGGAGACCGACGAACAACTCTGGAAACACCATATATTTT. The entire variable domain, with the rest obtained from reference TRBV11-3 and TRBJ1-3, is as follows: EAGVVQSPRYKIIEKKQPVAFWCNPISGHNTLYWYLQNLGQGPELLIRYENEEAVDDSQLPKDRFSAERLKGVDSTLKIQPAELGDSAVYLCASSLGRPTNNSGNTIYFGEGSWLTVV.

This clone was seen only a few times. This chain links TRBV7-9 with TRBJ2-7, with no clear D. Trimming took 4 bases from V and 3 from J, leaving 10 bases between them. The V gene's germline CDR1 is SEHNR and CDR2 FQNEAQ (reference sequence). This CDR3 comprises 13 residues. The CDR3 coding sequence is TGTGCCAGCAGCTCTCCTTGGAGCTACGAGCAGTACTTC. It translates to CASSSPWSYEQYF.

This chain connects TRBV9 to TRBJ1-6; D is unclear. The length of the CDR3 is 15 residues. Germline CDR1 and CDR2: SGDLS and YYNGEE. V was clipped by 0 bases and J by 6 bases, with 10 bases between them. As DNA, the CDR3 is TGTGCCAGCAGCGTAGAAGGGAGGACTAATTCACCCCTCCACTTT. This translates into CASSVEGRTNSPLHF. The full variable domain, in which reference TRBV9 and TRBJ1-6 provide the parts outside the CDR3, is DSGVTQTPKHLITATGQRVTLRCSPRSGDLSVYWYQQSLDQGLQFLIQYYNGEERAKGNILERFSAQQFPDLHSELNLSSLELGDSALYFCASSVEGRTNSPLHFGNGTRLTVT.

V is TRBV4-1 and J is TRBJ1-2; 9 bases are shared with TRBD1. Germline loops: CDR1 MGHRA, CDR2 YSYEKL. With V trimmed by 3 bases and J by 6 bases, 5 bases remained unmatched. CDR3 length equals 14 residues. This chain's CDR3 is CASSQPDRGNGYTF. The CDR3 DNA is TGCGCCAGCAGCCAGCCGGACAGGGGTAATGGCTACACCTTC.

The chain carries TRBV7-3 and TRBJ2-7; 10 bases match TRBD1. Looked up from germline, CDR1 is SGHTA and CDR2 is FQGTGA. The CDR3 sequence is 14 residues long. Unmatched junction bases numbered 7, after V lost 4 bases and J lost 7 bases. CDR3 sequence: CASSYDRGQGEQYF. The CDR3, as DNA: TGTGCCAGCAGCTATGACAGGGGGCAAGGAGAGCAGTACTTC.